One sample yielded the 29 T cell receptor beta chains listed below, sequenced in a study of blood T cells in healthy people across ages. Alongside a J-beta primer mix, a sample-barcoded 5' primer served in a second PCR lasting 7 to 11 cycles. TCRdb redid the calling of the 5' RACE reads with MiXCR, one entry per CDR3 protein. The repertoire has under 950,000 distinct CDR3 sequences, about 20% of them found once; the top ten carry about 22%. The material sequenced was blood. These receptors were collected from a man in his 70s in good health.

This clonotype was seen a few times. The chain recombines TRBV29-1 with TRBJ1-1; TRBD1 might be the D (5 bases). V lost 7 bases and J lost 11, with 17 bases in between. The CDR3 contains 11 residues. Germline CDR1 is SQVTM and CDR2 is ANQGSEA. The CDR3 DNA reads as TGCAGCGACGGCTGGGCGGGGCGGGCTTTCTTT. Protein sequence: CSDGWAGRAFF.

The sample holds a few counts of this clonotype. This chain links TRBV20-1 with TRBJ1-1, with D perhaps matching TRBD1 (5 bases). The CDR3 is 13 amino acids. The V gene lost 6 bases and the J gene lost 4 bases, with 15 bases spanning the gap. Germline lookup yields CDR1 DFQATT and CDR2 SNEGSKA (reference sequence). The CDR3 sequence is CSAFRALGTEAFF. In DNA, the CDR3 is TGCAGTGCCTTCAGGGCCCTGGGCACTGAAGCTTTCTTT.

The V and J genes are TRBV10-3 and TRBJ2-1; TRBD2 agrees at 10 bases. J lost 8 bases, V lost 5 bases, and 3 bases had no gene match. The germline V gene has CDR1 ENHRY and CDR2 SYGVKD. The CDR3 runs to 13 residues. In DNA form, the CDR3 reads TGTGCCATCAGTAGCGGGAGGGAGGATGAGCAGTTCTTC. Protein: CAISSGREDEQFF.

CDR3 amino acids: CASSGGTSGEDTQYF. CDR3 nucleotides: TGCGCCAGCAGTGGCGGGACTAGCGGGGAAGATACGCAGTATTTT. The chain is built from TRBV10-1 and TRBJ2-3; TRBD2 matches at 13 bases. This CDR3 has 15 residues. J lost 5 bases, V lost 4 bases, and 3 bases had no gene match. Germline values: CDR1 WNHNN, CDR2 SYGVQD (reference sequence).

This clonotype showed up just a few times. The J gene is TRBJ1-1, the V gene TRBV29-1; no reliable D call. The V end lost 2 bases, the J end lost 6 bases, and 19 bases lay between the germline ends. The CDR3 consists of 15 residues. In germline, CDR1 is SQVTM, CDR2 ANQGSEA. As DNA, the CDR3 is TGCAGCGTTGAACCCTACACGGGGAGGGCGGCTGAAGCTTTCTTT. As protein: CSVEPYTGRAAEAFF.

The chain carries TRBV2 and TRBJ2-1; D is undetermined. In germline, CDR1 is SNHLY, CDR2 FYNNEI. Trimming took off 0 bases at V and 3 bases at J, with 12 bases between the two ends. The CDR3 is 16 amino acids. CDR3 amino acids: CASSEAVNPLYNEQFF. In DNA form, the CDR3 reads TGTGCCAGCAGTGAAGCCGTCAACCCCCTCTACAATGAGCAGTTCTTC.

There are a few counts of this clonotype. V gene TRBV10-3 combines with J gene TRBJ2-7, with a possible D match to TRBD2 (6 bases). CDR1 and CDR2 (germline): ENHRY, SYGVKD. This CDR3 has 14 amino acids. The V end was cut by 5 bases, the J end by 7 bases, with 18 bases between. CDR3 sequence reads: CAISSGFPGTEQYV. In DNA, the CDR3 is TGTGCCATCAGTAGCGGGTTCCCTGGGACGGAGCAGTACGTC.

In its sample, this clonotype was seen a few times. The chain is built from TRBV5-1 and TRBJ2-3; 7 bases match TRBD2. V lost 4 bases and J lost 5; bases outside the gene matches: 4. Germline CDR1 and CDR2: SGHRS and YFSETQ. There are 13 residues in the CDR3. CDR3 DNA: TGCGCCAGCAGCCGGGGGAGGGAAGATACGCAGTATTTT. It specifies CASSRGREDTQYF. The entire variable domain, with the rest obtained from reference TRBV5-1 and TRBJ2-3, is as follows: KAGVTQTPRYLIKTRGQQVTLSCSPISGHRSVSWYQQTPGQGLQFLFEYFSETQRNKGNFPGRFSGRQFSNSRSEMNVSTLELGDSALYLCASSRGREDTQYFGPGTRLTVL.

The chain recombines TRBV12-3 or TRBV12-4 with TRBJ1-2, with a weak D call TRBD1 (6 bases). This CDR3 spans 12 amino acids. V lost 6 bases and J lost 11, with 16 bases in between. CDR3 sequence: CASSRGQFWYTF. The CDR3 DNA reads TGTGCCAGCAGCCGTGGACAGTTTTGGTACACCTTC.

The chain recombines TRBV24-1 with TRBJ2-5, with 10 bases that match TRBD2. Trimming removed 7 bases from V and 0 bases from J; junction bases left unmatched: 13. CDR3 length equals 18 residues. The germline V gene encodes CDR1 KGHDR and CDR2 SFDVKD. The CDR3 spells CATSDPGGLANNQETQYF. The DNA of the CDR3 is TGTGCCACCAGCGATCCGGGGGGACTAGCGAACAACCAAGAGACCCAGTACTTC.

In this sample, this clonotype turned up a few times. The chain uses TRBV12-3 or TRBV12-4 and TRBJ1-2, with TRBD1 matching over 7 bases. Trimming removed 5 bases from V and 0 bases from J; junction bases left unmatched: 6. CDR3 size: 15 residues. The CDR3 protein is CASSARQGTNYGYTF. The DNA of the CDR3 is TGTGCCAGCAGTGCCCGACAGGGAACTAACTATGGCTACACCTTC.

This clonotype appeared a few times. The V gene is TRBV4-1, the J gene TRBJ2-1; D might be TRBD1 (5 bases). The end of the DNA aligns better with TRBJ2-7, so the J call may be wrong. This CDR3 region has 14 residues. CDR1 and CDR2 from the germline V gene are MGHRA and YSYEKL. CDR3 nucleotide sequence: TGCGCCAGCAGTCCAGACGGATTAAGGGGCGAGCAGTACTTC. Translated, it gives CASSPDGLRGEQYF.

This clonotype has just a few counts. J is TRBJ1-2 and V is TRBV20-1, with TRBD1 matching over 7 bases. CDR3 length equals 17 residues. Germline V gives CDR1 DFQATT, CDR2 SNEGSKA (reference sequence). V lost 0 bases, J lost 1 base, and 11 bases stayed unmatched. CDR3 bases: TGCAGTGCTAGAGAGGACAGGAATCGTCCCGGTAACTATGGCTACACCTTC. Its protein is CSAREDRNRPGNYGYTF.

This clonotype turned up a few times. The gene calls are TRBV27 and TRBJ1-2; D might be TRBD1 (5 bases). This CDR3 region has 15 residues. The V gene lost 2 bases and the J gene lost 6 bases, with 16 bases spanning the gap. Germline CDR1 and CDR2: MNHEY and SMNVEV (reference sequence). The CDR3 spells CASSLVIGVWDGYTF. Written as DNA, the CDR3 is TGTGCCAGCAGTTTAGTCATAGGGGTATGGGATGGCTACACCTTC.

There are a few counts of this clonotype. The chain carries TRBV5-1 and TRBJ2-3; TRBD1 matches 10 bases. This CDR3 contains 16 residues. Germline V CDR1 and CDR2: SGHRS, YFSETQ. The J segment lost 0 bases and the V segment lost 5 bases, leaving 6 bases of the junction unmatched. CDR3 amino acids: CASRAGTGASTDTQYF. The CDR3 DNA sequence: TGCGCCAGCAGGGCCGGGACAGGGGCCAGCACAGATACGCAGTATTTT.

The chain links TRBV7-9 to TRBJ2-1; 7 bases are shared with TRBD2. CDR3 length equals 14 residues. Germline CDR1 SEHNR, CDR2 FQNEAQ (reference sequence). V was pared by 6 bases and J by 5 bases, with 7 bases of the junction left unmatched. The CDR3 DNA reads as TGTGCCAGCAGTCGGGGACTAAGGAACAATGAGCAGTTCTTC. Its protein is CASSRGLRNNEQFF.

This clonotype was counted between two and nine times. The chain joins TRBV24-1 to TRBJ2-3, with no clear D. Germline V CDR1 and CDR2: KGHDR, SFDVKD. CDR3 length: 12 residues. V dropped 5 bases and J dropped 2 bases, with 4 bases sitting between them. The CDR3 nucleotides are TGTGCCACCAGTGCCACCACAGATACGCAGTATTTT. It translates to CATSATTDTQYF.

This clonotype was seen a few times. The chain combines TRBV29-1 with TRBJ2-3; 8 bases align to TRBD2. Germline CDR1 and CDR2: SQVTM and ANQGSEA. The CDR3 is 14 residues long. The V and J ends lost 4 bases and 2 bases, in that order; junction bases with no gene match: 5. CDR3 in DNA: TGCAGCGTTGTGGCGGGGGGAAACACAGATACGCAGTATTTT. It encodes CSVVAGGNTDTQYF.

The chain joins TRBV5-1 to TRBJ2-1, with D hard to call. Germline V gene lookup returns CDR1 SGHRS and CDR2 YFSETQ. The ends were cut back, 2 bases at V and 8 bases at J, with 14 bases in the middle. CDR3 length: 14 residues. The CDR3 nucleotides are TGCGCCAGCAGCTTTTCAGGCAGGAAGGATGAGCAGTTCTTC. It translates to CASSFSGRKDEQFF.

The chain has TRBV20-1 and TRBJ2-1; TRBD2 matches 9 bases. This CDR3 is 17 amino acids long. Germline V lookup: CDR1 DFQATT, CDR2 SNEGSKA (reference sequence). Trimming removed 1 base from V and 1 base from J; junction bases left unmatched: 8. The CDR3 region has the DNA TGCAGTGCTAGAGCTGGGATAGCGGGGGTTTCCTACAATGAGCAGTTCTTC. Translated: CSARAGIAGVSYNEQFF.

This clonotype appeared once. Just one base apart from a much larger clone, this may be a read error. The CDR3 DNA reads as TGTGCCAGCAGTGATTACAGGGTAGGGCTTGGCTACACCTTC. It codes for CASSDYRVGLGYTF. The chain has TRBV25-1 and TRBJ1-2; perhaps TRBD1 as D (6 bases). With 3 bases removed from V and 7 bases from J, the gap between germline ends came to 15 bases. The CDR3 contains 14 residues. Germline CDR1 and CDR2: MGHDK and SYGVNS.

This clonotype has more than one count but fewer than ten. The chain joins TRBV7-9 to TRBJ2-5; unclear D gene. The DNA end favors TRBJ2-7, so the J call may be wrong. Germline V lookup: CDR1 SEHNR, CDR2 FQNEAQ (reference sequence). The CDR3 covers 15 residues. The CDR3 region has the DNA TGTGCCAGCAGCTTAGCGGTGGGATTCTCATACGAGCAGTACGTC. Translating it yields CASSLAVGFSYEQYV.

This clonotype came up a few times. The chain is built from TRBV3-1 and TRBJ2-7; D is unresolved. The J call may be wrong; the DNA end is better matched by TRBJ2-1. Germline-derived CDR1 and CDR2 are LGHDT and YNNKEL (reference sequence). CDR3 size: 15 residues. This CDR3 reads CASSPRRHFGNEQFF. CDR3 DNA: TGTGCCAGCAGCCCCCGCAGGCATTTTGGTAATGAGCAGTTCTTC.

This chain uses TRBV29-1 with TRBJ1-2, with D possibly TRBD1 on 6 matching bases. Trimming shortened V by 2 bases and J by 8 bases, and 12 bases separated the two germline ends. Germline assignment: CDR1 SQVTM and CDR2 ANQGSEA. The length of the CDR3 is 12 residues. CDR3 sequence reads: CSVERGAGGYTF. The DNA for the CDR3 is TGCAGCGTTGAAAGGGGGGCGGGCGGCTACACCTTC.

This clonotype was detected many times. The chain employs TRBV6-2 or TRBV6-3 and TRBJ1-2; possible D gene TRBD1, 5 bases. The CDR3 consists of 12 residues. Between the trimmed V and J ends, which lost 5 bases and 5 bases, there was a span of 9 bases. Germline lookup yields CDR1 MNHEY and CDR2 SVGEGT. The CDR3: CASSNRQYGYTF. The CDR3 DNA is TGTGCCAGCAGTAATAGACAGTATGGCTACACCTTC.

The chain recombines TRBV20-1 with TRBJ2-3, with 8 nucleotides matching TRBD2. Per the germline V gene, CDR1 is DFQATT and CDR2 is SNEGSKA (reference sequence). This CDR3 is built from 16 residues. Losses at the gene ends were 0 bases for V and 1 base for J; bases not matched to a gene: 6. CDR3 residues: CSARDGGGYGTDTQYF. The CDR3 DNA follows: TGCAGTGCTAGAGATGGCGGGGGGTATGGCACAGATACGCAGTATTTT.

This clonotype showed up just a few times. The chain carries TRBV11-2 and TRBJ2-1; 7 bases line up with TRBD1. Germline CDR1 SGHAT, CDR2 FQNNGV. The CDR3 covers 14 residues. With 4 bases clipped from V and 4 bases from J, the junction kept 4 bases outside the gene matches. In DNA form, the CDR3 reads TGTGCCAGCAGCTCCGGACAGGAATACAATGAGCAGTTCTTC. Translating it yields CASSSGQEYNEQFF. The entire variable domain, with the rest obtained from reference TRBV11-2 and TRBJ2-1, is as follows: EAGVAQSPRYKIIEKRQSVAFWCNPISGHATLYWYQQILGQGPKLLIQFQNNGVVDDSQLPKDRFSAERLKGVDSTLKIQPAKLEDSAVYLCASSSGQEYNEQFFGPGTRLTVL.

This chain uses TRBV30 with TRBJ2-3; tentative D call: TRBD1 (5 bases). This CDR3 comprises 12 residues. V gave up 0 bases and J gave up 7 bases, with 8 bases separating them. Germline V gene lookup returns CDR1 GTSNPN and CDR2 SVGIG (reference sequence). The CDR3 sequence is CAWSVGVYTQYF. The CDR3 DNA follows: TGTGCCTGGAGTGTAGGGGTGTATACGCAGTATTTT.

V usage is TRBV29-1 and J usage is TRBJ1-2; 9 bases match TRBD1. Per the germline V gene, CDR1 is SQVTM and CDR2 is ANQGSEA. After removal of 4 bases from V and 2 bases from J, the junction contained 5 bases not matched to a gene. CDR3 size: 14 residues. The CDR3 nucleotides are TGCAGCGTTGGACAGGGGGTTTCGAACTATGGCTACACCTTC. This translates into CSVGQGVSNYGYTF.